Below, 27 T cell receptor beta chains from the same sample are listed, as sequenced in a study of shared clonotypes between healthy human individuals (dated by TCRdb to 2018 to 2020). The method was the immunoSEQ multiplex PCR assay. The table was pulled from immuneACCESS by TCRdb, which kept in-frame rearrangements only. Such tables lose some clones; where checked, under half of the loss comes from unresolved V genes, and the rest has no known cause. Here the sample has more than 500,000 clones; about 96% occur a single time. Of the sample, about 0.068% falls within the top ten clones. The sample taken for sequencing was naive CD4+ T cells sorted from blood. What this sample's cell subset or site label stands for: CD45RA+ positively selected. The receptors were gathered from a woman in her twenties or thirties in good health.

The rearrangement joins TRBV7-6 to TRBJ1-1; D is undetermined. Per germline, CDR1 SGHVS and CDR2 FNYEAQ. V was trimmed by 1 base and J by 6 bases, leaving 6 bases between them. CDR3 length: 12 residues. This CDR3 reads CASSLVGSEAFF. In DNA, the CDR3 is TGTGCCAGCAGCTTAGTAGGGTCTGAAGCTTTCTTT.

J is TRBJ1-3 and V is TRBV19; D possibly corresponds to TRBD1 (5 bases). The CDR3 consists of 16 residues. Deletions cut 4 bases from V and 7 bases from J, with 20 bases between. Germline CDR1 LNHDA, CDR2 SQIVND (reference sequence). The CDR3 DNA sequence: TGTGCCAGTAGTACAGGAAGGGGTCCAGGGCGGAACACCATATATTTT. Amino acids: CASSTGRGPGRNTIYF.

The chain uses TRBV19 and TRBJ1-5; D remains ambiguous. There are 14 residues in the CDR3. The germline gives CDR1 LNHDA, CDR2 SQIVND (reference sequence). Trimming took off 3 bases at V and 5 bases at J, with 11 bases between the two ends. CDR3 sequence: CASSISGRDQPQHF. DNA for the CDR3: TGTGCCAGTAGTATCAGCGGGAGGGATCAGCCCCAGCATTTT.

The CDR3 loop is CASSELGSSYEQYF. The CDR3 DNA sequence: TGTGCCAGCAGTGAACTAGGAAGCTCCTACGAGCAGTACTTC. The chain is built from TRBV6-1 and TRBJ2-5, with no clear D. The DNA end is a closer match to TRBJ2-7, so the J assignment may be wrong. The CDR3 is 14 amino acids. Germline V gene lookup returns CDR1 MNHNS and CDR2 SASEGT.

This clone was seen a single time. V gene TRBV29-1 combines with J gene TRBJ1-1, with 8 bases that match TRBD1. Per germline, CDR1 SQVTM and CDR2 ANQGSEA. The trim removed 3 bases at V and 6 bases at J, leaving 6 bases unmatched. The CDR3 sequence is 13 residues long. The CDR3 here is CSVDWTGTAEAFF. CDR3 bases: TGCAGCGTTGACTGGACAGGGACCGCTGAAGCTTTCTTT.

Only one count was recorded for this clone. V and J are TRBV4-2 and TRBJ2-1; D is possibly TRBD2 (5 bases). The CDR3 spans 15 residues. Germline-derived CDR1 and CDR2 are LGHNA and YNFKEQ. V was shortened by 4 bases and J by 0 bases, with 10 bases between the two germline ends. The CDR3 DNA is TGTGCCAGCAGCCTAGACGGGATCTCCTACAATGAGCAGTTCTTC. Translated, it gives CASSLDGISYNEQFF.

V and J are TRBV10-3 and TRBJ1-1; TRBD1 might be the D (6 bases). CDR1 ENHRY and CDR2 SYGVKD come from the germline V gene. This CDR3 comprises 13 residues. Trimming cost V 11 bases and J 1 base, with 14 bases left between them. The CDR3 nucleotides are TGTGCCTCAGAACAGGGCCCGAACACTGAAGCTTTCTTT. This encodes CASEQGPNTEAFF.

This chain joins TRBV7-2 and TRBJ2-1; TRBD2 matches 9 bases. The CDR3 runs 16 residues. Germline CDR1 SGHTA, CDR2 FQGNSA. Germline trimming cut 3 bases from V and 5 bases from J; bases unmatched to any gene: 8. The CDR3 region is CASSFSRLAGHNEQFF. CDR3 nucleotide sequence: TGTGCCAGCAGCTTTAGTAGGCTAGCGGGACACAATGAGCAGTTCTTC.

A word on this clone: Other DNA sequences from this sample encode an identical CDR3 as well. This chain joins TRBV18 and TRBJ2-6, with a weak D call TRBD1 (5 bases). V was pared by 3 bases and J by 2 bases, with 8 bases between. The CDR3 length is 15 residues. Germline V gene data show CDR1 as KGHSH and CDR2 as LQKENI. CDR3 amino acids: CASSPQGAGANVLTF. Here the CDR3 DNA reads TGTGCCAGCTCACCGCAGGGTGCTGGGGCCAACGTCCTGACTTTC.

The chain combines TRBV7-3 with TRBJ2-1; D is tentatively TRBD1 or TRBD2 (6 bases each). V lost 6 bases to trimming and J lost 10 bases, with 13 bases between them. CDR1 and CDR2 from the germline V gene are SGHTA and FQGTGA. The CDR3 is 12 residues long. The CDR3 loop is CASRAEGGEQFF. The CDR3 DNA reads TGTGCCAGCAGGGCAGAGGGGGGCGAGCAGTTCTTC.

V usage is TRBV6-1 and J usage is TRBJ2-2, with D unresolved. CDR1 and CDR2 from the germline V gene are MNHNS and SASEGT. The CDR3 loop spans 10 amino acids. V dropped 4 bases and J dropped 9 bases, with 3 bases sitting between them. Here the CDR3 reads CASSAWELFF. The CDR3 bases are TGTGCCAGCAGTGCATGGGAGCTGTTTTTT.

The chain links TRBV16 to TRBJ2-1; 11 bases agree with TRBD2. With V trimmed by 3 bases and J by 6 bases, 1 base remained unmatched. Germline V lookup: CDR1 KGHSY, CDR2 FQNENV. The CDR3 consists of 14 residues. The CDR3 loop is CASSHGTSGNEQFF. The CDR3 bases are TGTGCCAGCAGCCACGGGACTAGCGGCAATGAGCAGTTCTTC.

This sequence joins TRBV5-1 and TRBJ1-2; 7 bases are a match to TRBD1. Per the germline V gene, CDR1 is SGHRS and CDR2 is YFSETQ. The CDR3 contains 14 residues. V dropped 3 bases and J dropped 6; count of bases not matched to a gene: 8. CDR3 DNA: TGCGCCAGCAGCTCCTTGGACAGGATAAATGGCTACACCTTC. The encoded protein is CASSSLDRINGYTF.

The chain joins TRBV19 to TRBJ2-1, with 13 positions matching TRBD2. The CDR3 totals 19 residues. Per germline, CDR1 LNHDA and CDR2 SQIVND (reference sequence). The V and J ends lost 2 bases and 7 bases, in that order; junction bases with no gene match: 14. The CDR3: CASSIRLAGGPSRRNEQFF. Here the CDR3 DNA reads TGTGCCAGTAGTATAAGACTAGCGGGAGGACCCTCAAGGCGGAATGAGCAGTTCTTC.

The chain joins TRBV7-3 to TRBJ2-6; no firm D call. Germline-derived CDR1 and CDR2 are SGHTA and FQGTGA. Trimming stripped 2 bases from V and 4 bases from J, with 9 bases between. This CDR3 has 15 residues. CDR3: CASSLEPAGANVLTF. The CDR3 bases are TGTGCCAGCAGCTTAGAGCCAGCGGGGGCCAACGTCCTGACTTTC.

The chain couples TRBV25-1 to TRBJ1-3; tentatively, D is TRBD1 (6 bases). This CDR3 has 13 residues. CDR1 and CDR2 (germline): MGHDK, SYGVNS. The V end lost 4 bases, the J end lost 4 bases, and 8 bases lay between the germline ends. The CDR3 DNA reads as TGTGCCAGCAGTGGGGACAACGGAAACACCATATATTTT. Protein product: CASSGDNGNTIYF. The full variable domain, completed using reference TRBV25-1 and TRBJ1-3, is EADIYQTPRYLVIGTGKKITLECSQTMGHDKMYWYQQDPGMELHLIHYSYGVNSTEKGDLSSESTVSRIRTEHFPLTLESARPSHTSQYLCASSGDNGNTIYFGEGSWLTVV.

The rearrangement joins TRBV5-1 to TRBJ1-2; TRBD1 might be the D (6 bases). The CDR3 has 17 residues. V lost 1 base to trimming and J lost 0 bases, with 16 bases between them. Looked up from germline, CDR1 is SGHRS and CDR2 is YFSETQ. The CDR3 bases are TGCGCCAGCAGCTTGTGGGGACACCAGGCGGCTAACTATGGCTACACCTTC. It specifies CASSLWGHQAANYGYTF.

The gene calls are TRBV18 and TRBJ1-3; 8 bases fit TRBD1. Germline V gives CDR1 KGHSH, CDR2 LQKENI. The CDR3 covers 16 residues. The V segment lost 3 bases and the J segment 0 bases; nucleotides outside the gene matches: 4. CDR3 residues: CASSPTGGGSGNTIYF. The CDR3 region has the DNA TGTGCCAGCTCACCCACAGGGGGTGGCTCTGGAAACACCATATATTTT. The variable domain in full, completed from reference TRBV18 and TRBJ1-3, reads NAGVMQNPRHLVRRRGQEARLRCSPMKGHSHVYWYRQLPEEGLKFMVYLQKENIIDESGMPKERFSAEFPKEGPSILRIQQVVRGDSAAYFCASSPTGGGSGNTIYFGEGSWLTVV.

The CDR3 reads CASSELPSNAGELFF. The CDR3 region has the DNA TGTGCCAGCAGTGAGCTGCCGTCTAACGCCGGGGAGCTGTTTTTT. This rearrangement joins TRBV2 to TRBJ2-2; D gene unclear. The CDR3 sequence is 15 residues long. V was clipped by 3 bases and J by 6 bases, with 14 bases between them. The germline V gene has CDR1 SNHLY and CDR2 FYNNEI.

This clone was observed a few times. The rearrangement uses TRBV11-2 and TRBJ2-6; TRBD1 matches 9 bases. V lost 4 bases, J lost 2 bases, and 0 bases stayed unmatched. The CDR3 spans 15 residues. From germline, CDR1 is SGHAT and CDR2 FQNNGV. The chain's CDR3 is CASSWTGAGANVLTF. CDR3 in DNA: TGTGCCAGCAGCTGGACAGGGGCTGGGGCCAACGTCCTGACTTTC.

CDR3 region: CASSVGLAAYEQYF. The CDR3 bases are TGTGCCAGCAGCGTAGGACTAGCTGCCTACGAGCAGTACTTC. The chain is built from TRBV9 and TRBJ2-7, with 7 bases fitting TRBD2. J was trimmed by 2 bases and V by 0 bases; bases with no gene match: 2. The CDR3 runs 14 residues. Germline V gene lookup returns CDR1 SGDLS and CDR2 YYNGEE.

A note on this clone: In the same sample, other DNA sequences code for this CDR3. This rearrangement joins TRBV20-1 to TRBJ1-1; unclear D gene. Germline V gene sequence: CDR1 DFQATT, CDR2 SNEGSKA (reference sequence). The CDR3 is made up of 11 amino acids. V was cut by 5 bases and J by 1 base, with 5 bases left in between. The CDR3 DNA follows: TGCAGTGCTGGTGGGAACACTGAAGCTTTCTTT. This encodes CSAGGNTEAFF.

The chain uses TRBV5-1 and TRBJ1-1, with D uncertain. The germline CDR1 and CDR2 sequences are SGHRS and YFSETQ. V was clipped by 3 bases and J by 1 base, with 7 bases between them. This CDR3 region has 13 residues. CDR3 sequence (DNA): TGCGCCAGCAGCTCGCAGCCGAACACTGAAGCTTTCTTT. It is translated as CASSSQPNTEAFF.

The chain carries TRBV6-6 and TRBJ2-3; D is unclear. There are 14 residues in the CDR3. The germline V and J ends were trimmed by 4 bases and 10 bases, with 18 bases remaining between them. Germline assignment: CDR1 MNHNY and CDR2 SVGAGI (reference sequence). The CDR3 sequence: CASSSLGGSRAQYF. Written as DNA, the CDR3 is TGTGCCAGCAGTTCCTTGGGTGGGTCAAGGGCGCAGTATTTT.

The CDR3 DNA sequence: TGTGCCAGCAGTTTAGGTACACCGCTCGAGCAGTACTTC. As protein: CASSLGTPLEQYF. This chain uses TRBV28 with TRBJ2-7; D remains unclear. Per the germline V gene, CDR1 is MDHEN and CDR2 is SYDVKM. V lost 2 bases, J lost 6 bases, and 11 bases lay in between. The CDR3 loop spans 13 amino acids.

V gene TRBV2 combines with J gene TRBJ2-7; D uncertain. Trimming cost V 2 bases and J 4 bases, with 9 bases left between them. Germline V lookup: CDR1 SNHLY, CDR2 FYNNEI. The CDR3 spans 13 residues. The DNA of the CDR3 is TGTGCCAGCAGTGAAAGGGCAGGTTACGAGCAGTACTTC. This translates into CASSERAGYEQYF.

The gene calls are TRBV2 and TRBJ2-3; D is perhaps TRBD1 (5 bases). V lost 1 base and J lost 0, with 8 bases in between. The V gene's germline CDR1 is SNHLY and CDR2 FYNNEI. This CDR3 has 15 residues. CDR3 protein: CASSEEGISTDTQYF. CDR3 nucleotide sequence: TGTGCCAGCAGTGAAGAGGGGATTAGCACAGATACGCAGTATTTT.